This T cell receptor beta chain is from a study of T cell changes during pregnancy in multiple sclerosis. Measured with immunoSEQ multiplex PCR; TCRdb has only the in-frame clones, and not every one. Of 35,000 to 45,000 clones listed, nearly 90% are singletons. The sequence came from a female donor with multiple sclerosis, enrolled in a pregnancy study. The material was CD8+ T cells from peripheral blood mononuclear cells, obtained in the first trimester of pregnancy.

CDR3 amino acids: CASSDHRPYEQYF. The CDR3 DNA is TGTGCCAGCAGTGATCACAGGCCCTACGAGCAGTACTTC. V and J are TRBV25-1 and TRBJ2-5, with D possibly TRBD1 on 5 matching bases. The last part of the DNA fits TRBJ2-7 better; the J call may be wrong. Germline V gene lookup returns CDR1 MGHDK and CDR2 SYGVNS. The CDR3 length is 13 residues.